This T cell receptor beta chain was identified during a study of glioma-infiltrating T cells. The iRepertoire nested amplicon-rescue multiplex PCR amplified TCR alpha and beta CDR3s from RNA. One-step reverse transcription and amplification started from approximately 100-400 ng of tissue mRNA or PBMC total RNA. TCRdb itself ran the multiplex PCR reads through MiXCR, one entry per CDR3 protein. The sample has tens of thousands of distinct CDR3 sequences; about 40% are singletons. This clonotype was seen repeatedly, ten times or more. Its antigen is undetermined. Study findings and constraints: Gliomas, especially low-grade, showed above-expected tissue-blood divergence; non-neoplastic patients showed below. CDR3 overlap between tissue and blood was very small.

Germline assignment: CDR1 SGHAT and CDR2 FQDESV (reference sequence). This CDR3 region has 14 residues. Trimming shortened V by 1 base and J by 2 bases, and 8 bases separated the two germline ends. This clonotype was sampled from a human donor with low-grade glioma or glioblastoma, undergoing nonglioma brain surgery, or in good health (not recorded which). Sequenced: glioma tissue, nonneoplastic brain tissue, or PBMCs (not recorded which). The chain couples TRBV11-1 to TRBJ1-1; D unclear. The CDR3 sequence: CASSLGNSNTEAFF. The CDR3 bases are TGTGCCAGCAGCTTAGGAAACAGCAACACTGAAGCTTTCTTT.